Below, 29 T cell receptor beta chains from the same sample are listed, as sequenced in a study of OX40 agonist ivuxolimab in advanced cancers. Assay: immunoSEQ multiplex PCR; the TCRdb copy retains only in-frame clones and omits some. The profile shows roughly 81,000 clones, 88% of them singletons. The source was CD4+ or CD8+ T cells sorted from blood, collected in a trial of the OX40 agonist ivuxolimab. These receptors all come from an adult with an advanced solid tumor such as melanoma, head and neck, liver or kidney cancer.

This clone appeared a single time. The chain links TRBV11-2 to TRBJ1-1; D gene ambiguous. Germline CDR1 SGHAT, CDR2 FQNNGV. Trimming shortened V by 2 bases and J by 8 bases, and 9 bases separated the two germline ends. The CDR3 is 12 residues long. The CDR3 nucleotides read TGTGCCAGCAGCTTATGGAGGGAGGAAGCTTTCTTT. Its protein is CASSLWREEAFF.

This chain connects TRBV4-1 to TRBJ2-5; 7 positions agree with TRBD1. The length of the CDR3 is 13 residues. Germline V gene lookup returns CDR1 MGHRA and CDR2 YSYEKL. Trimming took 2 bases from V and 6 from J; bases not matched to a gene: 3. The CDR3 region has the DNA TGCGCCAGCAGCCAACAGGGGGTCCAGACCCAGTACTTC. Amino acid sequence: CASSQQGVQTQYF.

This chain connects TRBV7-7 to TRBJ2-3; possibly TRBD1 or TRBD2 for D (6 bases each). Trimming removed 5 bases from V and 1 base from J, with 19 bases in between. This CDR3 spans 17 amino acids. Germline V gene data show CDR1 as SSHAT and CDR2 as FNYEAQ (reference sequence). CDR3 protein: CASSPLRGGGRTDTQYF. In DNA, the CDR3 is TGTGCCAGCAGCCCCCTGAGAGGTGGGGGGCGCACAGATACGCAGTATTTT.

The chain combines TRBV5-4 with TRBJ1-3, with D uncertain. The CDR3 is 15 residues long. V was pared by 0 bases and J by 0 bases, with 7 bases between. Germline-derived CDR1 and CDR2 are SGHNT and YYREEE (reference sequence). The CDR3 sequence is CASSLAQNSGNTIYF. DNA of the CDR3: TGTGCCAGCAGCTTGGCACAGAACTCTGGAAACACCATATATTTT.

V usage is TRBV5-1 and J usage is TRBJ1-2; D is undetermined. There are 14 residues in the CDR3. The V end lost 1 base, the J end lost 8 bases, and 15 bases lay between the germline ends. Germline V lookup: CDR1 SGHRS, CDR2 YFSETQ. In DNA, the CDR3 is TGCGCCAGCAGCTTGCACAGCCGGGCCAGGGGCTACACCTTC. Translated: CASSLHSRARGYTF.

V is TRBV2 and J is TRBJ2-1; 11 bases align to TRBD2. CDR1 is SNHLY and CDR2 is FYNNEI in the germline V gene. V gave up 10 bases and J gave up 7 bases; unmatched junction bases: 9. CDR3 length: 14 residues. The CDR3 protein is CATKTSGDSNEQFF. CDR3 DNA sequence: TGTGCCACCAAGACTAGCGGGGACTCAAATGAGCAGTTCTTC.

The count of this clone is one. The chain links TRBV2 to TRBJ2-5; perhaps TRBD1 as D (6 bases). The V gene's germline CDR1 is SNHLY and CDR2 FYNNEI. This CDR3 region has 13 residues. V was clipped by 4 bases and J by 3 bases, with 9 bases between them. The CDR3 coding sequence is TGTGCCAGCAGTGGTCAGGGGAAAGAGACCCAGTACTTC. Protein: CASSGQGKETQYF.

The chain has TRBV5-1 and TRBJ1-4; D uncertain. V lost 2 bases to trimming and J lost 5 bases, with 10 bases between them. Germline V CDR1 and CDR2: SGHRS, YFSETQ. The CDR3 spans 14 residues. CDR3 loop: CASSFNSPNEKLFF. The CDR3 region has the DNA TGCGCCAGCAGCTTCAACAGCCCGAATGAAAAACTGTTTTTT.

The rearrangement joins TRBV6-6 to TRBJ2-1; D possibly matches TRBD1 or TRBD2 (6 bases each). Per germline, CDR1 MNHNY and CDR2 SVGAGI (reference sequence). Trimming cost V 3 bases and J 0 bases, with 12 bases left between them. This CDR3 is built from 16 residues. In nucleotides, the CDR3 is TGTGCCAGCAGTTATGTAGGGGGGTACTCCTACAATGAGCAGTTCTTC. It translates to CASSYVGGYSYNEQFF.

CDR3: CASIGGVGGPRGYTF. The CDR3 DNA is TGTGCCAGCATCGGGGGAGTAGGAGGCCCCCGAGGCTACACCTTC. The gene calls are TRBV2 and TRBJ1-2; maybe TRBD1 (5 bases). The V gene lost 7 bases and the J gene lost 8 bases, with 23 bases spanning the gap. Germline V gene lookup returns CDR1 SNHLY and CDR2 FYNNEI. This CDR3 contains 15 residues.

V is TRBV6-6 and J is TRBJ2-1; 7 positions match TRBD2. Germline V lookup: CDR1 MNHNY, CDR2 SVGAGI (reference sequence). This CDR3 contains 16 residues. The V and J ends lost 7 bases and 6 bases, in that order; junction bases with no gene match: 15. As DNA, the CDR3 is TGTGCCAGCACTTCCCTGGGGGGGACGACTTTCAATGAGCAGTTCTTC. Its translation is CASTSLGGTTFNEQFF.

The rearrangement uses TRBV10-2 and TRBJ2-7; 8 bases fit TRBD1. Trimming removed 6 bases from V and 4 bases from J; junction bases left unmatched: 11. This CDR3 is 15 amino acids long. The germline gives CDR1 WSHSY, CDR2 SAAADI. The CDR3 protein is CASSLSGTGSYEQYF. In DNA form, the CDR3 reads TGCGCCAGCAGCCTGTCCGGGACAGGATCATACGAGCAGTACTTC.

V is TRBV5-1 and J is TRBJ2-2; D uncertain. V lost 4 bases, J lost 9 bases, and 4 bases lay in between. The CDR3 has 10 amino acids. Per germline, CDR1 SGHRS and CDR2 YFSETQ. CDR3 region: CASSGRELFF. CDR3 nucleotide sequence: TGCGCCAGCAGCGGGAGGGAGCTGTTTTTT.

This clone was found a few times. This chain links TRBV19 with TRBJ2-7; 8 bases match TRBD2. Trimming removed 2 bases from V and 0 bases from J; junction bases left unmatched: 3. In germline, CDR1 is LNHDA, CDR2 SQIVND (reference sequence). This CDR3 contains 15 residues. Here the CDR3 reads CASSIWRGASYEQYF. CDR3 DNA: TGTGCCAGTAGTATATGGCGGGGGGCCTCCTACGAGCAGTACTTC.

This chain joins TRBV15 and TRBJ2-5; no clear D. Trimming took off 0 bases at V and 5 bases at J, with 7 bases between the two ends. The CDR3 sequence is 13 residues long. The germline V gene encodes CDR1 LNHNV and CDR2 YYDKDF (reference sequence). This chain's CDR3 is CATSRDLPETQYF. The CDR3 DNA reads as TGTGCCACCAGCAGAGATTTACCGGAGACCCAGTACTTC.

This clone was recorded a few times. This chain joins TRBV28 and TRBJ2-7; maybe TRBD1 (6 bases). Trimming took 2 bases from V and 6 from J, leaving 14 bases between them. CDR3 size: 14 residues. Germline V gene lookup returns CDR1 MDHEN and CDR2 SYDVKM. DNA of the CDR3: TGTGCCAGCAGTTTAAGTTACAGGGACGGCGAGCAGTACTTC. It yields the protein CASSLSYRDGEQYF.

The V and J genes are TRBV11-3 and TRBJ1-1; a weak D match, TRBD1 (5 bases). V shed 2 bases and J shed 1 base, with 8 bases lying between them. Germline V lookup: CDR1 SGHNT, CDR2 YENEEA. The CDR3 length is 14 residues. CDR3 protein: CASSLRGENTEAFF. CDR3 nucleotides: TGTGCCAGCAGCTTAAGGGGTGAGAACACTGAAGCTTTCTTT.

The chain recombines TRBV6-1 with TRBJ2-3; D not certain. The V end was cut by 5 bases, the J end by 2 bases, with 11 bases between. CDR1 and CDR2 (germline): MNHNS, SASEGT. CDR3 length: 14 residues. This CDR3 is CASSLLSLTDTQYF. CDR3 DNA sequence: TGTGCCAGCAGTTTGTTGTCCCTCACAGATACGCAGTATTTT.

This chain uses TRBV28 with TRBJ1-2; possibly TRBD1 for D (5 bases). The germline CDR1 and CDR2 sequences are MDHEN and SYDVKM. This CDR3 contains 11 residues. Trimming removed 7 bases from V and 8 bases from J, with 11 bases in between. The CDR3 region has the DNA TGTGCCAGCACCCAGGGCTGGGGCTACACCTTC. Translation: CASTQGWGYTF.

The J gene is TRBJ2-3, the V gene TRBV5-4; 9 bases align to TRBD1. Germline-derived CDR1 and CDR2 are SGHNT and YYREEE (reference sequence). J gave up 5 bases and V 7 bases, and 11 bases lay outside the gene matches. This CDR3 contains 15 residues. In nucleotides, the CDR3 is TGTGCCAGCGGATCTGTACAGGGGGCTGTAGATACGCAGTATTTT. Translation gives CASGSVQGAVDTQYF.

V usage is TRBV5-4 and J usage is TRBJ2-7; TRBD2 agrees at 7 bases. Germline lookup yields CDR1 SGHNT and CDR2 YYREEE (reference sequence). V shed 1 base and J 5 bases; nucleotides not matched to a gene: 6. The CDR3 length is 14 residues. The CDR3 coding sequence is TGTGCCAGCAGCTTGTGGGGAGGGGACCACGAGCAGTACTTC. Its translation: CASSLWGGDHEQYF.

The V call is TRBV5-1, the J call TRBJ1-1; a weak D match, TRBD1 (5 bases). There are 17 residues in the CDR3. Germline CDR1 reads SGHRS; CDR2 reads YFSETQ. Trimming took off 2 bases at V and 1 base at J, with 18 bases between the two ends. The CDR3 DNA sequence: TGCGCCAGCAGCTTTGTGGCTTTGGGACTACGGAACACTGAAGCTTTCTTT. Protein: CASSFVALGLRNTEAFF.

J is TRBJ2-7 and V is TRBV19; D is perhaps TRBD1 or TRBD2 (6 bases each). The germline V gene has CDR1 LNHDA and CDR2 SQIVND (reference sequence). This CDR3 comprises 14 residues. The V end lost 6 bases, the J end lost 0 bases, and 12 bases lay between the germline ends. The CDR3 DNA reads TGTGCCAGTAGGTCGGGGGCCAGCTCCTACGAGCAGTACTTC. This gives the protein CASRSGASSYEQYF.

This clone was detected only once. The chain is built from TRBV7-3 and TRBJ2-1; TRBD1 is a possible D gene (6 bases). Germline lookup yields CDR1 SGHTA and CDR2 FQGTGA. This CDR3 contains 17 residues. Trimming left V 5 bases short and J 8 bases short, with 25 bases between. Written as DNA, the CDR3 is TGTGCCAGCAGCCCCCCGCTCGGGGAATCTGAGGGGGATGAGCAGTTCTTC. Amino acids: CASSPPLGESEGDEQFF.

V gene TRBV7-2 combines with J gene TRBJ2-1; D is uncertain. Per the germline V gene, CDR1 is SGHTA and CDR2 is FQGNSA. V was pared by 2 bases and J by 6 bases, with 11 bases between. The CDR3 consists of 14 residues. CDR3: CASSLMADFNEQFF. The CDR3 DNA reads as TGTGCCAGCAGCTTAATGGCCGACTTCAATGAGCAGTTCTTC. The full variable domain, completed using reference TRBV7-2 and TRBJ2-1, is GAGVSQSPSNKVTEKGKDVELRCDPISGHTALYWYRQSLGQGLEFLIYFQGNSAPDKSGLPSDRFSAERTGGSVSTLTIQRTQQEDSAVYLCASSLMADFNEQFFGPGTRLTVL.

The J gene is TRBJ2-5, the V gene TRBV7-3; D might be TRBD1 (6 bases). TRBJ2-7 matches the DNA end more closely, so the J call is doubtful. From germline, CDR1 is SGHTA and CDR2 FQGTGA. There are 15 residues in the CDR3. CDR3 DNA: TGTGCCAGCAGCTTAACGTTGCAGGGGATGGGCGAGCAGTACTTC. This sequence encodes CASSLTLQGMGEQYF.

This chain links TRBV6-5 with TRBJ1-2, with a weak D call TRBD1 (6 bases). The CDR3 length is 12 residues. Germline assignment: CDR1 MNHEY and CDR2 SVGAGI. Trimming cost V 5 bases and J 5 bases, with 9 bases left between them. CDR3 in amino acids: CASSLGGYGYTF. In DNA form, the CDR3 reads TGTGCCAGCAGTCTAGGGGGTTATGGCTACACCTTC.

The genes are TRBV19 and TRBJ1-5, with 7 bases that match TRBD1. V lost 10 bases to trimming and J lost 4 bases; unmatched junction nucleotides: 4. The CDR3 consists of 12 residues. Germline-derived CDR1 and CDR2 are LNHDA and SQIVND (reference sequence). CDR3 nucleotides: TGTGCCACCCCGACAGGGAATCAGCCCCAGCATTTT. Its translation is CATPTGNQPQHF.

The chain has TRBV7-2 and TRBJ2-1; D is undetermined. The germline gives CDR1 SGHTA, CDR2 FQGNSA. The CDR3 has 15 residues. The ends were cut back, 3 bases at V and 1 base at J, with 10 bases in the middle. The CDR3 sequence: CASSFGILSYNEQFF. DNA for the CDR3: TGTGCCAGCAGCTTTGGGATATTATCCTACAATGAGCAGTTCTTC.